Listed below are T cell receptor beta chains from one sample, sequenced in a study of blood T cell repertoires in COVID-19. Measured with immunoSEQ multiplex PCR; TCRdb has only the in-frame clones, and not every one. The sample yields around 63,000 clones, more than 70% seen once. Material for sequencing was peripheral blood. The receptors derive from a man in his fifties or sixties with acute or convalescent COVID-19. The CDR3 runs from the conserved cysteine through the conserved F or W. D genes are given only for firm matches. Only part of the rows carry a size: once, few, many, or a class if the clone is expanded.

V	size	J	D	DNA	CDR3
TRBV10-3	.	TRBJ2-3	TRBD1	TGTGCCATCGCGGGACAGGGAAAAGATACGCAGTATTTT	CAIAGQGKDTQYF
TRBV18	.	TRBJ1-4	TRBD1	TGTGCCAGCTCAGGGACAGCCAATAATGAAAAACTGTTTTTT	CASSGTANNEKLFF
TRBV10-3	.	TRBJ1-4	TRBD1	TGTGCCATCAGGAAAGGGGGCTCTAATGAAAAACTGTTTTTT	CAIRKGGSNEKLFF
TRBV13	.	TRBJ2-1	TRBD2	TGTGCCACGACCGCGGCCGGGGGGGGCTCCTACAATGAGCAGTTCTTC	CATTAAGGGSYNEQFF
TRBV27	.	TRBJ1-2	TRBD1	TGTGCCAGCAGCCGACAGGGAGTTGGGTATGGCTACACCTTC	CASSRQGVGYGYTF
TRBV4-1	.	TRBJ1-2	.	TGCGCCAGCAGCCAAGATGTTGTCGTTCTTAAATATAACTATGGCTACACCTTC	CASSQDVVVLKYNYGYTF
TRBV5-3	.	TRBJ1-2	.	TGTGCCAGAACCGATTCAGGGCGAGCTAACTATGGCTACACCTTC	CARTDSGRANYGYTF
TRBV5-6	.	TRBJ2-7	.	TGTGCCAGCAGCTTCTACAGCAGATGGATCTACGAGCAGTACTTC	CASSFYSRWIYEQYF
TRBV7-3	.	TRBJ2-2	.	TGTGCCAGCAGCTTAAGTGCAGCGAACACCGGGGAGCTGTTTTTT	CASSLSAANTGELFF
TRBV6-2/TRBV6-3	.	TRBJ2-3	TRBD2	TGTGCCAGCAGTAGGACTAGCGTCACAGATACGCAGTATTTT	CASSRTSVTDTQYF
TRBV29-1	medium-sized	TRBJ2-7	.	TGCAGCGTTCGGAGGCTTGGTGACGAGCAGTACTTC	CSVRRLGDEQYF
TRBV5-5	.	TRBJ1-2	.	TGTGCCAGCAGCTTACAGGGATCAGAGTATGGCTACACCTTC	CASSLQGSEYGYTF
TRBV7-7	.	TRBJ1-6	TRBD1	TGTGCTAGCAGCTTGGACAGGGGTTCACCCCTCCACTTT	CASSLDRGSPLHF